Listed below are T cell receptor beta chains from one sample, sequenced in a study of T cells after yellow fever vaccination. TCRdb reprocessed the 5' RACE reads via MiXCR and lists one record per CDR3 protein. The sample has 300,000 or so distinct CDR3 sequences; roughly 7.5% are singletons. The specimen was PBMCs, collected more than 35 days after the first yellow fever vaccination. The receptors stem from a man between 18 and 35 years old who received the YFV17D yellow fever vaccine. Both conserved end residues are part of each CDR3. D genes are given only for firm matches. Only some rows state a clone size, as once, few, many or a class for expanded clones.

clone size	V gene	J gene	D gene	CDR3 DNA	CDR3 protein
few	TRBV12-3/TRBV12-4	TRBJ1-2	NA	TGTGCCAGCACTCCAGATTCTCACTATGGCTACACCTTC	CASTPDSHYGYTF
NA	TRBV12-3/TRBV12-4	TRBJ2-7	TRBD2	TGTGCCAGCAGCCAGACTAGCGCCGACCCCTACGAGCAGTACTTC	CASSQTSADPYEQYF
many	TRBV7-8	TRBJ1-1	NA	TGTGCCAGCAGCTTAGCGATCGGGGAGGGGGCTTTCTTT	CASSLAIGEGAFF
many	TRBV6-2/TRBV6-3	TRBJ1-4	NA	TGTGCCAGCAGTTACCGGGTCCCGAGCGAAAAACTGTTTTTT	CASSYRVPSEKLFF
many	TRBV7-9	TRBJ2-3	NA	TGTGCCAGCAGCTCGGGACTGCACACAGATACGCAGTATTTT	CASSSGLHTDTQYF
NA	TRBV4-2	TRBJ2-4	NA	TGTGCCAGCAGCCAAGGGGGCGCGGGCGGGAACATTCAGTACTTC	CASSQGGAGGNIQYF
few	TRBV5-5	TRBJ2-1	NA	TGTGCCAGCAGCCAGGACTATATTAATGAGCAGTTCTTC	CASSQDYINEQFF
few	TRBV9	TRBJ2-3	NA	TGTGCCAGCAGCGTAGTAGGAACGCAGTATTTT	CASSVVGTQYF
NA	TRBV20-1	TRBJ1-1	NA	TGCAGTGCTAGCCCTGCCGGGGGCGGCACTGAAGCTTTCTTT	CSASPAGGGTEAFF
NA	TRBV15	TRBJ1-2	NA	TGTGCCACCAGCAGAGATCGACAGAATAACTATGGCTACACCTTC	CATSRDRQNNYGYTF
NA	TRBV6-5	TRBJ1-5	NA	TGTGCCAGCAGTTTCGCAGGGAGCAATCAGCCCCAGCATTTT	CASSFAGSNQPQHF
few	TRBV5-1	TRBJ2-1	TRBD2	TGCGCCAGCACCCTTCGAACCGTCAATTGGGGGGGGAGCTCCTACAATGAGCAGTTCTTC	CASTLRTVNWGGSSYNEQFF
few	TRBV4-1	TRBJ1-4	NA	TGCGCCAGCAGCCAAGGGCTAGGGTCACTGTTTTTT	CASSQGLGSLFF
few	TRBV29-1	TRBJ1-3	TRBD1	TGCAGCGTTGAAGAGAGACAGGGTAGAAACACCATATATTTT	CSVEERQGRNTIYF
few	TRBV28	TRBJ2-5	NA	TGTGCCAGCAGTCTCCAGAGAACCCAGTACTTC	CASSLQRTQYF
few	TRBV7-2	TRBJ2-5	TRBD1	TGTGCCAGCAGCACCGGACAGGGTTCGACCCAGTACTTC	CASSTGQGSTQYF
NA	TRBV7-8	TRBJ1-1	NA	TGTGCCAGCACCTTTGGACAGAACACTGAAGCTTTCTTT	CASTFGQNTEAFF
NA	TRBV10-3	TRBJ2-5	NA	TGTGCCATCAGTGAATCCACAGGGTACGTGAAGACCCAGTACTTC	CAISESTGYVKTQYF
few	TRBV7-2	TRBJ2-1	TRBD1	TGTGCCAGCAGCTTGTATGGGACAGCCCTTTCCTACAATGAGCAGTTCTTC	CASSLYGTALSYNEQFF
many	TRBV18	TRBJ2-3	TRBD1	TGTGCCAGCTCACCTAGGACAGGGGGCACGGATACGCAGTATTTT	CASSPRTGGTDTQYF
few	TRBV3-1	TRBJ2-3	TRBD2	TGTGCCAGCAGCCCCGGGCTAGCGGTAGATACGCAGTATTTT	CASSPGLAVDTQYF
few	TRBV4-2	TRBJ2-7	NA	TGTGCCAGCAGCCAAGATAGGTGGGGAAGAATTTACGAGCAGTACTTC	CASSQDRWGRIYEQYF
NA	TRBV24-1	TRBJ2-1	TRBD2	TGTGCCACCAGTGATGCTAGCGGGGGGGTCGGGGGTGAGCAGTTCTTC	CATSDASGGVGGEQFF
few	TRBV7-2	TRBJ1-6	NA	TGTGCCAGCAGCCGCATTATAGGGAACTATAATTCACCCCTCCACTTT	CASSRIIGNYNSPLHF
NA	TRBV4-3	TRBJ1-2	TRBD1	TGCGCCAGCAGCCTGCTTACAGGGGGCGAGGTCGAGGGCTACACCTTC	CASSLLTGGEVEGYTF
few	TRBV9	TRBJ2-1	NA	TGTGCCAGCAGCGTAGACGCAGGGATTCGGGGAAATGAGCAGTTCTTC	CASSVDAGIRGNEQFF